Below, 21 T cell receptor beta chains from the same sample are listed, as sequenced in a study of T cells in localized non-small cell lung cancer. Sequenced by immunoSEQ multiplex PCR; TCRdb stores in-frame clones only, minus some. The data hold 130,000 or so clones, with 89% observed a single time. The source was peripheral blood, collected before any cancer treatment. These receptor sequences come from a female donor older than 55 with stage I lung adenocarcinoma.

The rearrangement uses TRBV5-1 and TRBJ2-5, with TRBD1 matching 9 bases. The CDR3 has 15 amino acids. J was trimmed by 1 base and V by 8 bases; bases with no gene match: 9. In germline, CDR1 is SGHRS, CDR2 YFSETQ. The CDR3, as DNA: TGCGCCAGTCTGTCCGGGACAGGGCCCCAAGAGACCCAGTACTTC. Protein: CASLSGTGPQETQYF.

The chain uses TRBV28 and TRBJ1-2; the D is unclear. This CDR3 is built from 12 residues. Looked up from germline, CDR1 is MDHEN and CDR2 is SYDVKM. V was pared by 3 bases and J by 3 bases, with 5 bases between. The CDR3 is CASSFLDYGYTF. In nucleotides, the CDR3 is TGTGCCAGCAGTTTTCTGGACTATGGCTACACCTTC.

The rearrangement links TRBV20-1 to TRBJ1-1, with D unresolved. The V and J ends lost 5 bases and 8 bases respectively, with 9 bases between them. Germline CDR1 reads DFQATT; CDR2 reads SNEGSKA (reference sequence). The CDR3 consists of 10 residues. The CDR3 loop is CSALTEEAFF. As DNA, the CDR3 is TGCAGTGCTCTTACCGAGGAAGCTTTCTTT.

The rearrangement joins TRBV4-2 to TRBJ1-4; D perhaps matches TRBD1 (5 bases). Germline loops: CDR1 LGHNA, CDR2 YNFKEQ. This CDR3 comprises 15 residues. Between the trimmed V and J ends, which lost 0 bases and 6 bases, there was a span of 11 bases. As DNA, the CDR3 is TGTGCCAGCAGCCAAGATCTTCTGACAGATGAAAAACTGTTTTTT. Translated, it gives CASSQDLLTDEKLFF.

V usage is TRBV30 and J usage is TRBJ1-1; D is undetermined. The germline gives CDR1 GTSNPN, CDR2 SVGIG (reference sequence). The ends were cut back, 4 bases at V and 3 bases at J, with 12 bases in the middle. The CDR3 runs to 13 residues. CDR3 sequence (DNA): TGTGCCTGGACCCTGGGCAGAGACACTGAAGCTTTCTTT. Amino acid sequence: CAWTLGRDTEAFF.

The chain carries TRBV28 and TRBJ1-1; unclear D gene. This CDR3 comprises 12 residues. Germline V gives CDR1 MDHEN, CDR2 SYDVKM. V was cut by 6 bases and J by 4 bases, with 9 bases left in between. CDR3: CASRVRVTEAFF. DNA for the CDR3: TGTGCCAGCAGGGTCCGTGTCACTGAAGCTTTCTTT.

The chain combines TRBV5-5 with TRBJ1-1; D is perhaps TRBD1 (5 bases). V gave up 2 bases and J gave up 3 bases, with 14 bases separating them. Germline lookup yields CDR1 SGHKS and CDR2 YYEKEE (reference sequence). This CDR3 is built from 15 residues. The CDR3 nucleotides are TGTGCCAGCAGCTTTATTCAGGGTACCGACACTGAAGCTTTCTTT. Translation: CASSFIQGTDTEAFF.

This chain uses TRBV6-1 with TRBJ2-1; TRBD2 agrees at 13 bases. The J segment lost 9 bases and the V segment lost 6 bases, leaving 8 bases of the junction unmatched. This CDR3 spans 15 amino acids. Germline V gene sequence: CDR1 MNHNS, CDR2 SASEGT. CDR3 amino acids: CASSEGLAGFLEQFF. The CDR3 DNA follows: TGTGCCAGCAGCGAGGGACTAGCGGGATTTCTTGAGCAGTTCTTC.

A single count supports this clone. The gene calls are TRBV27 and TRBJ2-5, with 8 bases lining up with TRBD1. The CDR3 loop spans 15 amino acids. V lost 2 bases, J lost 1 base, and 3 bases stayed unmatched. CDR1 MNHEY and CDR2 SMNVEV come from the germline V gene (reference sequence). CDR3 nucleotides: TGTGCCAGCAGTTTAACAACAGGGGGCCAAGAGACCCAGTACTTC. Its protein product is CASSLTTGGQETQYF.

The chain links TRBV5-5 to TRBJ2-5, with TRBD1 identical over 9 bases. The V gene end was trimmed by 0 bases and the J gene end by 4 bases; junction bases not matched to a gene: 7. This CDR3 is built from 16 residues. Germline-derived CDR1 and CDR2 are SGHKS and YYEKEE (reference sequence). This CDR3 reads CASSLAGQGLLETQYF. The CDR3 bases are TGTGCCAGCAGCTTGGCGGGACAGGGATTGTTAGAGACCCAGTACTTC.

V gene TRBV15 combines with J gene TRBJ2-4; maybe TRBD2 (5 bases). Trimming pared 5 bases from V and 9 bases from J, leaving 17 bases between. This CDR3 has 14 amino acids. From germline, CDR1 is LNHNV and CDR2 YYDKDF (reference sequence). In nucleotides, the CDR3 is TGTGCCACCAGCCGGCCCGGCGCCAGCGGCATTCAGTACTTC. Its protein product is CATSRPGASGIQYF.

This sequence joins TRBV2 and TRBJ2-2; 10 nucleotides agree with TRBD2. The CDR3 is 14 residues long. The germline CDR1 and CDR2 sequences are SNHLY and FYNNEI. V lost 4 bases and J lost 5; bases outside the gene matches: 1. As DNA, the CDR3 is TGTGCCAGCAGTGTACTAGCGGGGACCGGGGAGCTGTTTTTT. Translation: CASSVLAGTGELFF.

The rearrangement uses TRBV29-1 and TRBJ2-5; unclear D gene. Trimming pared 4 bases from V and 4 bases from J, leaving 4 bases between. CDR1 and CDR2 from the germline V gene are SQVTM and ANQGSEA. This CDR3 is built from 10 residues. The CDR3 coding sequence is TGCAGCGTTGGGGGAGAGACCCAGTACTTC. Translated, it gives CSVGGETQYF.

This chain uses TRBV28 with TRBJ2-5, with 10 bases that match TRBD2. V gave up 7 bases and J gave up 5 bases; unmatched junction bases: 7. CDR1 is MDHEN and CDR2 is SYDVKM in the germline V gene. The CDR3 extends over 14 amino acids. CDR3 coding DNA: TGTGCCAGCACATTAGCGGGAGGTTGGGAGACCCAGTACTTC. Protein: CASTLAGGWETQYF.

This chain connects TRBV18 to TRBJ2-5; 8 nucleotides agree with TRBD2. Germline values: CDR1 KGHSH, CDR2 LQKENI. Unmatched junction bases numbered 18, after V lost 2 bases and J lost 1 base. CDR3 length: 20 residues. The CDR3 coding sequence is TGTGCCAGCTCACCAACAAGGGAGGCGGAACTAGCGGCGACCCAAGAGACCCAGTACTTC. Residues: CASSPTREAELAATQETQYF.

The CDR3 loop reads CASSSLAKSSYEQYF. In DNA form, the CDR3 reads TGTGCCAGCTCGTCTCTAGCGAAAAGCTCCTACGAGCAGTACTTC. The rearrangement joins TRBV18 to TRBJ2-7; possibly TRBD2 for D (6 bases). The ends were cut back, 6 bases at V and 0 bases at J, with 15 bases in the middle. The CDR3 consists of 15 residues. The germline gives CDR1 KGHSH, CDR2 LQKENI.

V and J are TRBV29-1 and TRBJ1-3; D uncertain. This CDR3 contains 11 residues. V gave up 3 bases and J gave up 3 bases, with 3 bases separating them. The germline V gene has CDR1 SQVTM and CDR2 ANQGSEA. The DNA for the CDR3 is TGCAGCGTTGATAGTGGAAACACCATATATTTT. As protein: CSVDSGNTIYF.

V gene TRBV10-2 combines with J gene TRBJ2-3, with D perhaps being TRBD1 or TRBD2 (5 bases each). Trimming took 0 bases from V and 0 from J, leaving 10 bases between them. The CDR3 is made up of 16 amino acids. Germline V gene lookup returns CDR1 WSHSY and CDR2 SAAADI. CDR3 sequence: CASSESWGSSTDTQYF. CDR3 nucleotide sequence: TGCGCCAGCAGTGAGTCGTGGGGGAGTAGCACAGATACGCAGTATTTT.

The genes are TRBV2 and TRBJ2-1, with a possible D match to TRBD1 (5 bases). Germline V CDR1 and CDR2: SNHLY, FYNNEI. The V end lost 6 bases, the J end lost 12 bases, and 12 bases lay between the germline ends. The CDR3 consists of 11 residues. CDR3 sequence reads: CASRTDAGQFF. The CDR3 region has the DNA TGTGCCAGCAGGACAGACGCTGGGCAGTTCTTC.

The chain joins TRBV19 to TRBJ2-1; D possibly corresponds to TRBD2 (6 bases). Germline assignment: CDR1 LNHDA and CDR2 SQIVND (reference sequence). This CDR3 comprises 16 residues. Trimming pared 5 bases from V and 7 bases from J, leaving 21 bases between. CDR3 bases: TGTGCCAGTAGTCCGAGACTAGTCGGTATTAGGAATGAGCAGTTCTTC. Translated: CASSPRLVGIRNEQFF.

The chain recombines TRBV9 with TRBJ2-3; 8 positions agree with TRBD2. The CDR3 runs to 16 residues. CDR1 and CDR2 from the germline V gene are SGDLS and YYNGEE. V shed 0 bases, J shed 5 bases, and the junction held 8 bases outside the gene matches. The CDR3 nucleotides are TGTGCCAGCAGCGTAGGAGTAGCGGGGCTACAAGATACGCAGTATTTT. It yields the protein CASSVGVAGLQDTQYF.